The sequence of this T cell receptor beta chain was determined in a study of breast tumors, draining lymph nodes, adjacent tissues. Germline trimming cut 4 bases from V and 7 bases from J; bases unmatched to any gene: 5. CDR3 length: 13 amino acids. The germline V gene encodes CDR1 KGHDR and CDR2 SFDVKD. TCRdb re-derived calls from the multiplex PCR reads in MiXCR, one entry per CDR3 protein. The table lists tens of thousands of distinct CDR3 sequences, roughly three quarters of them singletons. Sequenced material: tumor-adjacent breast tissue. The chain recombines TRBV24-1 with TRBJ1-2; TRBD1 matches at 7 bases. This receptor was obtained from a female donor with breast cancer. Some clones in this sample may be carry-over from other donors' samples. The CDR3 bases are TGTGCCACCAGTGAGCGGACAGGAAGTGGCTACACCTTC. This codes for CATSERTGSGYTF.